Listed below are T cell receptor beta chains from one sample, sequenced in a study of cytotoxic CD8 clonotypes in ibrutinib-treated CLL. The repertoire was sequenced with immunoSEQ multiplex PCR; TCRdb's copy has only in-frame clones and lacks some. The table records roughly 250,000 clones, under 80% of them present only once. The source was PBMCs, collected after 24 months of ibrutinib treatment. The receptor source for this set is a human donor with chronic lymphocytic leukemia. Both conserved end residues are part of each CDR3.

TRBV30	TRBJ2-3	CAWSMTTDTQYF
TRBV27	TRBJ2-2	CATLTENTGELFF
TRBV5-6	TRBJ2-4	CASSFRDRGNIQYF
TRBV4-1	TRBJ2-5	CASSQESGSRETQYF
TRBV6-5	TRBJ2-1	CASSSTSGLYNEQFF
TRBV2	TRBJ2-3	CASSDRDTDTQYF
TRBV6-6	TRBJ1-2	CASSYSLTFLDGYTF
TRBV6-5	TRBJ2-7	CASSWDRYEQYF
TRBV11-2	TRBJ2-1	CASSLEGQAGDEQFF
TRBV27	TRBJ2-7	CASSSGGFTYEQYF
TRBV18	TRBJ2-5	CASSPRAYETQYF
TRBV5-1	TRBJ2-5	CASSSGGETQYF
TRBV28	TRBJ2-1	CASLLRGSYNEQFF
TRBV6-5	TRBJ1-1	CASSHRGVNTEAFF
TRBV9	TRBJ2-2	CASSVGHGELFF
TRBV19	TRBJ2-5	CASSPTHQETQYF
TRBV2	TRBJ2-7	CASSVPPITYEQYF
TRBV19	TRBJ1-1	CASSNRQGARNTEAFF
TRBV2	TRBJ2-7	CASSEQASYEQYF
TRBV5-1	TRBJ1-2	CASSLGPGEVGYTF
TRBV4-2	TRBJ1-1	CASSTPLDGDTEAFF
TRBV4-1	TRBJ2-7	CASSQDDVGLAFLYEQYF
TRBV5-1	TRBJ2-1	CASSLGEEGKEQFF